The 22 T cell receptor beta chains below were found in one sample sequenced in a study of shared clonotypes between healthy human individuals. Profiling relied on immunoSEQ multiplex PCR, and the TCRdb table lists in-frame clones only, not all of them. The sample shows 780,000 or so clones, roughly 72% of them seen only once. Sample: memory CD4+ T cells sorted from blood. As to subset: CD45RA-negative fraction. The receptors originated from a woman aged 25 to 45 in good health.

The chain combines TRBV11-2 with TRBJ1-2, with 10 positions matching TRBD1. Germline V lookup: CDR1 SGHAT, CDR2 FQNNGV. This CDR3 contains 16 residues. Losses at the gene ends were 5 bases for V and 6 bases for J; bases not matched to a gene: 12. The CDR3 sequence: CASSPIRGQGLNGYTF. CDR3 coding DNA: TGTGCCAGCAGCCCCATTAGGGGACAGGGGTTAAATGGCTACACCTTC.

This clone was recorded a few times. The chain has TRBV10-2 and TRBJ2-2; D gene uncertain. V lost 10 bases, J lost 7 bases, and 13 bases lay in between. This CDR3 is 12 amino acids long. Looked up from germline, CDR1 is WSHSY and CDR2 is SAAADI. CDR3 sequence: CAIASVGGELFF. The CDR3 DNA sequence: TGCGCCATTGCCAGCGTCGGCGGGGAGCTGTTTTTT.

This clone has only a few counts. The chain employs TRBV28 and TRBJ2-5, with 11 bases lining up with TRBD2. The germline V gene encodes CDR1 MDHEN and CDR2 SYDVKM. Trimming removed 6 bases from V and 2 bases from J; junction bases left unmatched: 5. This CDR3 is 15 amino acids long. CDR3 sequence: CASRGTSGAQETQYF. For the CDR3, the DNA is TGTGCCAGCAGGGGGACTAGCGGAGCACAAGAGACCCAGTACTTC.

This rearrangement joins TRBV5-5 to TRBJ2-1; D is ambiguous. The CDR3 totals 12 residues. Trimming cost V 1 base and J 3 bases, with 2 bases left between them. Germline V gene sequence: CDR1 SGHKS, CDR2 YYEKEE (reference sequence). The CDR3, as DNA: TGTGCCAGCAGCTTGATCTACAATGAGCAGTTCTTC. Translated: CASSLIYNEQFF.

CDR3: CASSYTKTTGLGGYTF. The CDR3 DNA sequence: TGTGCCAGCAGCTACACCAAAACAACAGGGTTGGGTGGCTACACCTTC. This chain uses TRBV7-9 with TRBJ1-2, with D maybe TRBD1 (6 bases). Trimming removed 4 bases from V and 7 bases from J, with 22 bases in between. CDR1 and CDR2 (germline): SEHNR, FQNEAQ (reference sequence). The CDR3 runs to 16 residues. The whole variable domain, remainder taken from reference TRBV7-9 and TRBJ1-2, is DTGVSQNPRHKITKRGQNVTFRCDPISEHNRLYWYRQTLGQGPEFLTYFQNEAQLEKSRLLSDRFSAERPKGSFSTLEIQRTEQGDSAMYLCASSYTKTTGLGGYTFGSGTRLTVV.

This clone was recorded many times. The J gene is TRBJ2-5, the V gene TRBV10-2, with 10 nucleotides matching TRBD1. Germline assignment: CDR1 WSHSY and CDR2 SAAADI. Trimming removed 6 bases from V and 5 bases from J; junction bases left unmatched: 12. The CDR3 has 16 residues. CDR3 loop: CASRQVGQGVRETQYF. CDR3 coding DNA: TGCGCCAGCAGGCAGGTTGGACAGGGGGTCCGGGAGACCCAGTACTTC.

Only a few counts were recorded for this clone. This CDR3 is CASSLGADSTAEAFF. The CDR3 nucleotides read TGTGCCAGCAGCTTGGGGGCCGACAGTACCGCTGAAGCTTTCTTT. V usage is TRBV5-4 and J usage is TRBJ1-1; possible D gene TRBD1, 5 bases. CDR1 is SGHNT and CDR2 is YYREEE in the germline V gene (reference sequence). Trimming pared 0 bases from V and 6 bases from J, leaving 15 bases between. The CDR3 has 15 residues.

The chain employs TRBV4-1 and TRBJ1-1, with a tentative D call TRBD1 (6 bases). This CDR3 has 12 amino acids. CDR1 is MGHRA and CDR2 is YSYEKL in the germline V gene. V was pared by 4 bases and J by 8 bases, with 11 bases between. The CDR3 protein is CASSRRQGEAFF. DNA of the CDR3: TGCGCCAGCAGCCGCCGGCAGGGGGAAGCTTTCTTT.

V usage is TRBV4-2 and J usage is TRBJ2-2; 9 bases line up with TRBD2. CDR3 size: 16 residues. V was clipped by 4 bases and J by 2 bases; unmatched bases: 5. Germline CDR1 is LGHNA and CDR2 is YNFKEQ. DNA of the CDR3: TGTGCCAGCAGCCTCTCCCTAGCGGGAAACACCGGGGAGCTGTTTTTT. It encodes CASSLSLAGNTGELFF.

The chain combines TRBV18 with TRBJ2-7, with 7 positions matching TRBD2. Germline V lookup: CDR1 KGHSH, CDR2 LQKENI. CDR3 length: 13 amino acids. Trimming took 0 bases from V and 5 from J; bases not matched to a gene: 1. In nucleotides, the CDR3 is TGTGCCAGCTCACCACCGGGGGGGAACGAGCAGTACTTC. Protein product: CASSPPGGNEQYF. Looking up the rest from reference TRBV18 and TRBJ2-7 gives the full variable domain: NAGVMQNPRHLVRRRGQEARLRCSPMKGHSHVYWYRQLPEEGLKFMVYLQKENIIDESGMPKERFSAEFPKEGPSILRIQQVVRGDSAAYFCASSPPGGNEQYFGPGTRLTVT.

The chain links TRBV28 to TRBJ1-2; D possibly corresponds to TRBD1 (5 bases). V lost 5 bases, J lost 8 bases, and 24 bases lay in between. The CDR3 length is 16 residues. CDR1 is MDHEN, CDR2 SYDVKM, per germline. The CDR3 sequence: CASSPAIAQGVRGYTF. In DNA form, the CDR3 reads TGTGCCAGCAGTCCAGCCATTGCCCAGGGAGTGAGGGGCTACACCTTC.

As concerns this clone: Within the sample, other DNA sequences also encode this same CDR3. V usage is TRBV5-1 and J usage is TRBJ2-1, with 11 bases fitting TRBD2. From germline, CDR1 is SGHRS and CDR2 YFSETQ. This CDR3 comprises 15 residues. With 0 bases clipped from V and 7 bases from J, the junction kept 3 bases outside the gene matches. The CDR3 bases are TGCGCCAGCAGCTTGGTAGCGGGAGGGCCAAATGAGCAGTTCTTC. Its protein product is CASSLVAGGPNEQFF.

Notes on this clone: Different DNA sequences within this sample yield the same CDR3. V gene TRBV28 combines with J gene TRBJ1-2; tentatively, D is TRBD1 (5 bases). Germline CDR1 is MDHEN and CDR2 is SYDVKM. The V gene lost 4 bases and the J gene lost 4 bases, with 10 bases spanning the gap. The CDR3 is 13 amino acids. The CDR3 nucleotides are TGTGCCAGCAGTTCTCAGGGATTCTATGGCTACACCTTC. It translates to CASSSQGFYGYTF.

The chain employs TRBV11-2 and TRBJ2-1, with D possibly called TRBD1 or TRBD2 (5 bases each). The CDR3 length is 17 residues. The germline V and J ends were trimmed by 5 bases and 2 bases, with 19 bases remaining between them. The germline CDR1 and CDR2 sequences are SGHAT and FQNNGV. The CDR3 bases are TGTGCCAGCAGCCTAGCAGGGTCGGGGAAGGCCTACAATGAGCAGTTCTTC. It codes for CASSLAGSGKAYNEQFF.

V is TRBV13 and J is TRBJ2-1; 13 bases agree with TRBD2. The V gene's germline CDR1 is PRHDT and CDR2 FYEKMQ (reference sequence). This CDR3 contains 16 residues. J was trimmed by 4 bases and V by 5 bases; bases with no gene match: 5. CDR3 coding DNA: TGTGCCAGCAGCATACGACTAGCGGGAGGATACAATGAGCAGTTCTTC. Its translation: CASSIRLAGGYNEQFF.

The rearrangement uses TRBV19 and TRBJ2-2; TRBD2 agrees at 14 bases. J gave up 5 bases and V 3 bases, and 8 bases lay outside the gene matches. The V gene's germline CDR1 is LNHDA and CDR2 SQIVND (reference sequence). The CDR3 totals 18 residues. CDR3 sequence: CASSITPGTSGSTGELFF. The CDR3 nucleotides read TGTGCCAGTAGTATCACACCCGGGACTAGCGGGAGTACCGGGGAGCTGTTTTTT.

This chain joins TRBV5-6 and TRBJ1-1; D is unresolved. CDR1 and CDR2 (germline): SGHDT, YYEEEE. The CDR3 contains 13 residues. Trimming took 1 base from V and 1 from J, leaving 5 bases between them. CDR3 residues: CASSLRANTEAFF. Written as DNA, the CDR3 is TGTGCCAGCAGCTTGCGAGCGAACACTGAAGCTTTCTTT. The variable domain in full, completed from reference TRBV5-6 and TRBJ1-1, reads DAGVTQSPTHLIKTRGQQVTLRCSPKSGHDTVSWYQQALGQGPQFIFQYYEEEERQRGNFPDRFSGHQFPNYSSELNVNALLLGDSALYLCASSLRANTEAFFGQGTRLTVV.

This chain connects TRBV10-3 to TRBJ2-1; 7 nucleotides align to TRBD2. Germline-derived CDR1 and CDR2 are ENHRY and SYGVKD. Trimming took 3 bases from V and 3 from J; bases not matched to a gene: 2. This CDR3 is built from 14 residues. The CDR3 bases are TGTGCCATCAGTGAAAGGGAGGGCTACAATGAGCAGTTCTTC. It specifies CAISEREGYNEQFF.

The chain's CDR3 is CASRTYQGANTEAFF. CDR3 in DNA: TGTGCCAGCAGAACCTACCAGGGGGCGAACACTGAAGCTTTCTTT. The chain joins TRBV11-2 to TRBJ1-1; 8 positions match TRBD1. The CDR3 extends over 15 amino acids. V lost 6 bases and J lost 1; bases outside the gene matches: 7. Germline CDR1 and CDR2: SGHAT and FQNNGV.

The rearrangement links TRBV25-1 to TRBJ2-3, with TRBD1 matching over 7 bases. V gave up 6 bases and J gave up 6 bases; unmatched junction bases: 9. The length of the CDR3 is 14 residues. Germline CDR1 MGHDK, CDR2 SYGVNS. CDR3 loop: CASSRIQGSDTQYF. CDR3 DNA: TGTGCCAGCAGCCGGATACAGGGGTCCGATACGCAGTATTTT.

The chain uses TRBV6-1 and TRBJ1-3; TRBD1 is a possible D gene (5 bases). Germline assignment: CDR1 MNHNS and CDR2 SASEGT. V dropped 6 bases and J dropped 3 bases, with 12 bases sitting between them. This CDR3 contains 14 residues. The CDR3 loop is CASRVTGFGNTIYF. CDR3 nucleotide sequence: TGTGCCAGCAGGGTTACAGGCTTTGGAAACACCATATATTTT.

V and J are TRBV5-5 and TRBJ2-1, with TRBD1 identical over 11 bases. Trimming removed 4 bases from V and 2 bases from J; junction bases left unmatched: 2. The germline CDR1 and CDR2 sequences are SGHKS and YYEKEE (reference sequence). The CDR3 runs to 15 residues. In DNA form, the CDR3 reads TGTGCCAGCAGCAGGACAGGGGGCGCCTACAATGAGCAGTTCTTC. Protein: CASSRTGGAYNEQFF.